This entry lists 16 T cell receptor beta chains sequenced from one sample in a study of multiple sclerosis patients with progressive multifocal leukoencephalopathy (dated by TCRdb to the late 2010s). The time point label, as the study defines it: time of PML onset. According to the study, the label for this sample's treatment or condition signals: on natalizumab therapy at sampling. Library generation was performed with the immunoSEQ multiplex PCR assay. This immuneACCESS table, as held by TCRdb, lists in-frame sequences with V and J called but not all clones. Of the missing ones, under half trace to an unresolved V gene in checked studies; the others have no known cause. The sample table shows about 33,000 clones, and 87% are seen once. Clones ranked in the top ten supply about 3.3% of the sample. This specimen was PBMCs, taken from a patient treated with natalizumab. The receptor source for this set is a human donor with progressive multifocal leukoencephalopathy.

The V call is TRBV15, the J call TRBJ1-1, with TRBD1 matching over 9 bases. The CDR3 loop spans 14 amino acids. The J segment lost 4 bases and the V segment lost 4 bases, leaving 4 bases of the junction unmatched. The germline gives CDR1 LNHNV, CDR2 YYDKDF (reference sequence). CDR3 in DNA: TGTGCCACCAGCAATGAACAGGGGGCCACTGAAGCTTTCTTT. Amino acids: CATSNEQGATEAFF.

The V call is TRBV21-1, the J call TRBJ2-7. TRBV21-1 is recorded as a pseudogene. The CDR3 runs 11 residues. The CDR3 protein is CASSKRNEQYF. CDR3 in DNA: TGTGCCAGCAGCAAAAGGAACGAGCAGTACTTC.

The chain combines TRBV7-9 with TRBJ2-7, with 7 bases aligning to TRBD2. From germline, CDR1 is SEHNR and CDR2 FQNEAQ (reference sequence). Trimming cost V 5 bases and J 6 bases; bases outside gene matches: 7. This CDR3 spans 13 amino acids. The DNA for the CDR3 is TGTGCCAGCAGCCCGACCGGACTAGGCGAGCAGTACTTC. This sequence encodes CASSPTGLGEQYF.

This chain connects TRBV19 to TRBJ2-7; possible D gene TRBD1, 5 bases. V was shortened by 6 bases and J by 1 base, with 16 bases between the two germline ends. CDR1 is LNHDA, CDR2 SQIVND, per germline (reference sequence). CDR3 length: 15 residues. The CDR3 sequence is CASRARSKGSYEQYF. For the CDR3, the DNA is TGTGCCAGTAGGGCCCGGTCCAAGGGGTCCTACGAGCAGTACTTC.

V is TRBV11-1 and J is TRBJ1-2; D is undetermined. Germline CDR1 reads SGHAT; CDR2 reads FQDESV (reference sequence). Trimming cost V 2 bases and J 6 bases, with 16 bases left between them. The CDR3 sequence is 15 residues long. DNA of the CDR3: TGTGCCAGCAGCTTAATGGGCAGGAGCTCGGATGGCTACACCTTC. Encoded protein: CASSLMGRSSDGYTF.

The V gene is TRBV7-2, the J gene TRBJ2-6; 7 bases map to TRBD1. This CDR3 contains 15 residues. Trimming at V came to 2 bases and at J to 3 bases, leaving 1 base not matched to a gene. Germline V gene data show CDR1 as SGHTA and CDR2 as FQGNSA. DNA of the CDR3: TGTGCCAGCAGCTTAACAGGGGTTGGGGCCAACGTCCTGACTTTC. This translates into CASSLTGVGANVLTF.

The V gene is TRBV5-4, the J gene TRBJ1-2; the match to TRBD1 covers 7 bases. Germline values: CDR1 SGHNT, CDR2 YYREEE (reference sequence). V lost 2 bases and J lost 7; bases outside the gene matches: 2. The length of the CDR3 is 12 residues. The CDR3 here is CASSFGTVGYTF. In DNA form, the CDR3 reads TGTGCCAGCAGCTTCGGGACAGTTGGCTACACCTTC.

CDR3 bases: TGCAGCGTCTCCGGATTACTAGCGGGAGGGATCTTTGCCTACGAGCAGTACTTC. It codes for CSVSGLLAGGIFAYEQYF. The chain recombines TRBV29-1 with TRBJ2-7; 13 bases map to TRBD2. Looked up from germline, CDR1 is SQVTM and CDR2 is ANQGSEA. This CDR3 region has 18 residues. V lost 6 bases to trimming and J lost 2 bases; unmatched junction nucleotides: 16.

The rearrangement links TRBV7-3 to TRBJ2-7; no clear D. Deletions cut 5 bases from V and 4 bases from J, with 9 bases between. This CDR3 has 12 amino acids. CDR1 is SGHTA and CDR2 is FQGTGA in the germline V gene. The CDR3 nucleotides read TGTGCCAGCAGCCCCGACGGATACGAGCAGTACTTC. Translation gives CASSPDGYEQYF.

This clone has a single count. The chain joins TRBV7-2 to TRBJ2-7; TRBD1 aligns across 8 bases. This CDR3 spans 14 amino acids. The germline gives CDR1 SGHTA, CDR2 FQGNSA. V shed 1 base, J shed 5 bases, and the junction held 4 bases outside the gene matches. CDR3 sequence reads: CASSLGQGYHEQYF. The DNA for the CDR3 is TGTGCCAGCAGCTTAGGACAGGGGTATCACGAGCAGTACTTC.

The rearrangement joins TRBV5-4 to TRBJ2-7; possible D gene TRBD1, 6 bases. The CDR3 consists of 15 residues. Germline V lookup: CDR1 SGHNT, CDR2 YYREEE (reference sequence). V dropped 9 bases and J dropped 2 bases, with 21 bases sitting between them. The CDR3, as DNA: TGTGCCAACAGGTCCTCCGCAGAGGGGGCCTACGAGCAGTACTTC. Protein product: CANRSSAEGAYEQYF.

The V and J genes are TRBV15 and TRBJ2-3; D unresolved. Germline V gives CDR1 LNHNV, CDR2 YYDKDF (reference sequence). Trimming left V 1 base short and J 6 bases short, with 5 bases between. The CDR3 extends over 12 amino acids. CDR3: CATSRVGDTQYF. DNA of the CDR3: TGTGCCACCAGCAGAGTAGGGGATACGCAGTATTTT.

With respect to this clone: Distinct nucleotide sequences in the sample also encode this CDR3. The chain employs TRBV6-1 and TRBJ1-2, with unresolved D. The CDR3 has 13 amino acids. CDR1 is MNHNS and CDR2 is SASEGT in the germline V gene. V lost 1 base and J lost 4, with 7 bases in between. CDR3 loop: CASSEVTGYGYTF. In nucleotides, the CDR3 is TGTGCCAGCAGTGAAGTGACGGGCTATGGCTACACCTTC.

The CDR3, as DNA: TGTGCCAGCAGCGTAGAGGCAGGGAGGACAGATACGCAGTATTTT. Protein sequence: CASSVEAGRTDTQYF. This rearrangement joins TRBV9 to TRBJ2-3, with D perhaps matching TRBD2 (6 bases). V was cut by 0 bases and J by 3 bases, with 11 bases left in between. CDR3 length equals 15 residues. Germline CDR1 is SGDLS and CDR2 is YYNGEE.

The V call is TRBV11-2, the J call TRBJ2-5; 8 bases are a match to TRBD2. The last part of the DNA fits TRBJ2-7 better; the J call may be wrong. The CDR3 contains 16 residues. Germline loops: CDR1 SGHAT, CDR2 FQNNGV. The chain's CDR3 is CASSLGAGATPYEQYF. CDR3 DNA: TGTGCCAGCAGCTTAGGAGCGGGAGCTACTCCCTACGAGCAGTACTTC.

CDR3 loop: CASSYSILAGPRQHF. The CDR3 coding sequence is TGTGCCAGCAGTTACTCGATCCTCGCCGGTCCTCGCCAGCATTTT. The J gene is TRBJ1-5, the V gene TRBV6-5; D is uncertain. The germline CDR1 and CDR2 sequences are MNHEY and SVGAGI. This CDR3 comprises 15 residues. The V end was cut by 0 bases, the J end by 12 bases, with 18 bases between.